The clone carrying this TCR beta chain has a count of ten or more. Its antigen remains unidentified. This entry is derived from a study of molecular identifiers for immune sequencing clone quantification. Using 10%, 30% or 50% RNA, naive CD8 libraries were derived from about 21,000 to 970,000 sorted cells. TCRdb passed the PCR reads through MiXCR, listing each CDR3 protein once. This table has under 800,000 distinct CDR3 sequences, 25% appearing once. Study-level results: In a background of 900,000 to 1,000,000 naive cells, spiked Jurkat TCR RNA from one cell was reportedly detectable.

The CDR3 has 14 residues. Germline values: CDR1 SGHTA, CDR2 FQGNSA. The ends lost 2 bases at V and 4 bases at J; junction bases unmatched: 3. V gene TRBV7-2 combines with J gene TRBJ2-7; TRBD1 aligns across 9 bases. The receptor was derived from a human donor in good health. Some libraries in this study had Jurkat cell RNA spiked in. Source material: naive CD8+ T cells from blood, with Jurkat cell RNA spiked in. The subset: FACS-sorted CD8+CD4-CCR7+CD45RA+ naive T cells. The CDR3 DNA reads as TGTGCCAGCAGCTTAATGGGACAGGGATACGAGCAGTACTTC. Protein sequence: CASSLMGQGYEQYF.